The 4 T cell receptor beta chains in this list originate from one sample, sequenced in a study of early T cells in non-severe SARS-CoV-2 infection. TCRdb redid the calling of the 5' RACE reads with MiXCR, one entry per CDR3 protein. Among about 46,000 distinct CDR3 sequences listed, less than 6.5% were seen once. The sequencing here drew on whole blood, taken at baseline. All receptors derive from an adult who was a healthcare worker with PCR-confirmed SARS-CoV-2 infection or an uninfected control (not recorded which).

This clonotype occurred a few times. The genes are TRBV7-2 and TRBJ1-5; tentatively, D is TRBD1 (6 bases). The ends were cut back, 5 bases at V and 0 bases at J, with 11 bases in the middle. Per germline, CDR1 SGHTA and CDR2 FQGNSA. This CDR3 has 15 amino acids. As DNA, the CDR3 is TGTGCCAGCAGCCCCAAGGGGGGTAGCAATCAGCCCCAGCATTTT. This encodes CASSPKGGSNQPQHF.

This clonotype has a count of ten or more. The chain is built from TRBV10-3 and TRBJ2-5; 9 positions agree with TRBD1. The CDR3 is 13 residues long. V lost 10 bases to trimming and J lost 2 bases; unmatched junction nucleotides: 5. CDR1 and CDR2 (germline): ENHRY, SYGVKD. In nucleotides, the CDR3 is TGTGCCACGAAGGACAGGGGTCAAGAGACCCAGTACTTC. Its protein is CATKDRGQETQYF.

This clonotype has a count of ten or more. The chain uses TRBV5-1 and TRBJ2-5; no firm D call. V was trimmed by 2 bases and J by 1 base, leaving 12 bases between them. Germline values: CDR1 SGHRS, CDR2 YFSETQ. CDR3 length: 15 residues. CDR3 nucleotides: TGCGCCAGCAGCTTCGACAAAAGTACCCAAGAGACCCAGTACTTC. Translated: CASSFDKSTQETQYF.

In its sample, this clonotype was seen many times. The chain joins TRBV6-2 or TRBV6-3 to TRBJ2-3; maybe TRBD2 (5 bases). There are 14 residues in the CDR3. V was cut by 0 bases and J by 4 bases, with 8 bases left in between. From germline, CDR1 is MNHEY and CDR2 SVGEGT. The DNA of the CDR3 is TGTGCCAGCAGTTACTCGGGAGTCCCAGATACGCAGTATTTT. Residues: CASSYSGVPDTQYF.